Listed here are 17 T cell receptor beta chains from one sample, sequenced in a study of PD-1 blockade in classical Hodgkin lymphoma. All the patients suffered relapse after autologous stem cell transplantation, and brentuximab vedotin exposure differed. Measured with immunoSEQ multiplex PCR; TCRdb has only the in-frame clones, and not every one. The data contain 30,000 to 40,000 clones, 65% to 90% of them seen just once; the ten biggest clones take up 25% to 40%. The sample was peripheral blood mononuclear cells (PBMCs), taken at baseline. The receptors originated from a human donor with classical Hodgkin lymphoma.

The CDR3 protein is CASSQDQRGSSTDTQYF. In DNA form, the CDR3 reads TGCGCCAGCAGCCAAGATCAAAGGGGAAGTAGCACAGATACGCAGTATTTT. V is TRBV4-3 and J is TRBJ2-3; TRBD1 is a possible D gene (5 bases). Trimming took off 0 bases at V and 0 bases at J, with 13 bases between the two ends. CDR1 LGHNA and CDR2 YSLEER come from the germline V gene. The CDR3 length is 17 residues.

The chain employs TRBV4-3 and TRBJ2-2, with a tentative D call TRBD1 (6 bases). Between the trimmed V and J ends, which lost 3 bases and 7 bases, there was a span of 12 bases. Germline V CDR1 and CDR2: LGHNA, YSLEER. This CDR3 has 14 amino acids. In DNA form, the CDR3 reads TGCGCCAGCAGCCACCGGACAGCGAGCGGGGAGCTGTTTTTT. The encoded protein is CASSHRTASGELFF.

V and J are TRBV5-6 and TRBJ1-5, with a tentative D call TRBD1 (6 bases). V was clipped by 0 bases and J by 3 bases, with 10 bases between them. There are 15 residues in the CDR3. Germline V CDR1 and CDR2: SGHDT, YYEEEE. The DNA of the CDR3 is TGTGCCAGCAGCTTGGAAAGGGACAACAATCAGCCCCAGCATTTT. Translation gives CASSLERDNNQPQHF.

The CDR3 nucleotides read TGTGCCAGCAGCTTAGGGACTAGCGGGCCGGGGGAGACCCAGTACTTC. It translates to CASSLGTSGPGETQYF. The chain carries TRBV7-7 and TRBJ2-7; TRBD2 aligns across 11 bases. The DNA matches TRBJ2-5 better at its end, which makes the J call doubtful. The CDR3 is 16 residues long. CDR1 and CDR2 from the germline V gene are SSHAT and FNYEAQ (reference sequence).

The chain has TRBV27 and TRBJ2-2, with 11 bases lining up with TRBD1. CDR3 length equals 16 residues. The V segment lost 4 bases and the J segment 5 bases; nucleotides outside the gene matches: 6. Germline assignment: CDR1 MNHEY and CDR2 SMNVEV (reference sequence). The CDR3 DNA follows: TGTGCCAGCAGTTGGGGCGGACAGGGGGCTACCGGGGAGCTGTTTTTT. Encoded protein: CASSWGGQGATGELFF.

The chain combines TRBV10-1 with TRBJ2-7; 7 bases are shared with TRBD1. The trim removed 7 bases at V and 1 base at J, leaving 7 bases unmatched. CDR3 length: 14 amino acids. Germline loops: CDR1 WNHNN, CDR2 SYGVQD (reference sequence). For the CDR3, the DNA is TGCGCCAGCAACCCGGGACAGAGGTCCTACGAGCAGTACTTC. This codes for CASNPGQRSYEQYF.

This chain connects TRBV27 to TRBJ2-3, with D possibly matching TRBD1 (6 bases). Trimming cost V 2 bases and J 5 bases, with 8 bases left between them. The CDR3 sequence is 13 residues long. In germline, CDR1 is MNHEY, CDR2 SMNVEV (reference sequence). This CDR3 is CASSLRGIDTQYF. The CDR3 nucleotides read TGTGCCAGCAGTTTAAGGGGGATAGATACGCAGTATTTT.

CDR3 region: CASSYAGQPQHF. DNA for the CDR3: TGTGCCAGCAGTTACGCCGGGCAGCCCCAGCATTTT. The chain joins TRBV6-5 to TRBJ1-5, with unresolved D. The CDR3 sequence is 12 residues long. CDR1 and CDR2 (germline): MNHEY, SVGAGI. Trimming cost V 2 bases and J 7 bases, with 6 bases left between them.

The rearrangement links TRBV5-1 to TRBJ2-1; D might be TRBD1 (6 bases). CDR1 and CDR2 (germline): SGHRS, YFSETQ. CDR3 length: 14 residues. Trimming took 3 bases from V and 1 from J, leaving 8 bases between them. CDR3 DNA sequence: TGCGCCAGCAGCTCGGGGACATCCTACAATGAGCAGTTCTTC. This gives the protein CASSSGTSYNEQFF.

This chain joins TRBV27 and TRBJ2-2; D tentatively fits TRBD1 or TRBD2 (6 bases each). The CDR3 is 13 residues long. Germline V gene data show CDR1 as MNHEY and CDR2 as SMNVEV (reference sequence). V was clipped by 7 bases and J by 5 bases, with 11 bases between them. CDR3 loop: CASISGATGELFF. In DNA form, the CDR3 reads TGTGCCAGCATCTCGGGGGCGACCGGGGAGCTGTTTTTT.

The V gene is TRBV15, the J gene TRBJ2-3; 7 bases align to TRBD1. V gave up 6 bases and J gave up 0 bases; unmatched junction bases: 3. From germline, CDR1 is LNHNV and CDR2 YYDKDF (reference sequence). The CDR3 runs to 14 residues. DNA for the CDR3: TGTGCCACCAGGCTGACAGGGAGCACAGATACGCAGTATTTT. Translating it yields CATRLTGSTDTQYF.

This chain uses TRBV28 with TRBJ1-4, with a weak D call TRBD1 (5 bases). CDR1 is MDHEN, CDR2 SYDVKM, per germline. The V end lost 6 bases, the J end lost 11 bases, and 19 bases lay between the germline ends. This CDR3 is built from 14 residues. The CDR3 sequence: CASSLPGHITKLFF. The CDR3 DNA follows: TGTGCCAGCAGCCTGCCGGGGCACATAACTAAACTGTTTTTT.

V gene TRBV6-6 combines with J gene TRBJ1-5; TRBD1 matches 9 bases. The CDR3 extends over 12 amino acids. Germline CDR1 is MNHNY and CDR2 is SVGAGI (reference sequence). Unmatched junction bases numbered 5, after V lost 6 bases and J lost 11 bases. The CDR3: CASSTGQGSQHF. CDR3 DNA: TGTGCCAGCAGCACAGGACAGGGGTCCCAGCATTTT.

The rearrangement joins TRBV11-3 to TRBJ2-7; 7 bases are shared with TRBD1. Germline V lookup: CDR1 SGHNT, CDR2 YENEEA. This CDR3 region has 14 residues. The V segment lost 4 bases and the J segment 2 bases; nucleotides outside the gene matches: 5. CDR3 DNA sequence: TGTGCCAGCAGCTCCCGGGACAGCACCTACGAGCAGTACTTC. Translation: CASSSRDSTYEQYF.

The chain couples TRBV29-1 to TRBJ2-5, with D perhaps TRBD1 or TRBD2 (7 bases each). V shed 4 bases and J shed 6 bases, with 12 bases lying between them. CDR1 is SQVTM and CDR2 is ANQGSEA in the germline V gene. There are 12 residues in the CDR3. The CDR3 loop is CSVGDSGKTQYF. CDR3 DNA sequence: TGCAGCGTTGGGGACAGCGGGAAGACCCAGTACTTC.

The chain recombines TRBV19 with TRBJ1-5; tentative D call: TRBD1 (6 bases). Germline V gene data show CDR1 as LNHDA and CDR2 as SQIVND (reference sequence). V lost 7 bases and J lost 8, with 18 bases in between. This CDR3 has 14 amino acids. This CDR3 is CASTGGRGPEPQHF. CDR3 DNA: TGTGCCAGTACCGGGGGGCGGGGGCCGGAGCCCCAGCATTTT.

Notes on this clone: In the same sample, other DNA sequences code for this CDR3. V usage is TRBV18 and J usage is TRBJ2-3, with TRBD1 matching over 9 bases. The V gene end was trimmed by 3 bases and the J gene end by 6 bases; junction bases not matched to a gene: 4. CDR1 and CDR2 (germline): KGHSH, LQKENI. This CDR3 comprises 14 residues. The CDR3 coding sequence is TGTGCCAGCTCACCCGGACAGGGGTGGGATACGCAGTATTTT. This codes for CASSPGQGWDTQYF.